One sample yielded the 26 T cell receptor beta chains listed below, sequenced in a study of blood T cell repertoires in COVID-19. The method was immunoSEQ multiplex PCR; TCRdb's version includes in-frame clones alone and lacks a portion of them. The table shows over 200,000 clones, with approximately 84% occurring only once. Sequencing was done on a sample of peripheral blood. Source of these receptors: a woman aged 45 to 65 with active or convalescent COVID-19.

The genes are TRBV11-2 and TRBJ2-2; D is uncertain. V was pared by 7 bases and J by 6 bases, with 18 bases between. The CDR3 extends over 15 amino acids. Germline V gene data show CDR1 as SGHAT and CDR2 as FQNNGV. The CDR3 loop is CASTTYGLNAGELFF. The CDR3 bases are TGTGCCAGCACCACCTATGGGCTCAACGCCGGGGAGCTGTTTTTT.

V is TRBV30 and J is TRBJ1-1; D call uncertain. Germline V gene data show CDR1 as GTSNPN and CDR2 as SVGIG (reference sequence). V gave up 4 bases and J gave up 2 bases, with 5 bases separating them. The CDR3 loop spans 11 amino acids. The CDR3 region has the DNA TGTGCCTGGAATTCAAACACTGAAGCTTTCTTT. This codes for CAWNSNTEAFF.

J is TRBJ1-1 and V is TRBV18; no definite D call. Trimming left V 6 bases short and J 0 bases short, with 11 bases between. The CDR3 extends over 14 amino acids. Per the germline V gene, CDR1 is KGHSH and CDR2 is LQKENI. CDR3 nucleotide sequence: TGTGCCAGCTCGCCGACAAGGTTGAACACTGAAGCTTTCTTT. This codes for CASSPTRLNTEAFF. The whole variable domain, remainder taken from reference TRBV18 and TRBJ1-1, is NAGVMQNPRHLVRRRGQEARLRCSPMKGHSHVYWYRQLPEEGLKFMVYLQKENIIDESGMPKERFSAEFPKEGPSILRIQQVVRGDSAAYFCASSPTRLNTEAFFGQGTRLTVV.

The CDR3 DNA reads TGTGCCAGTAGTATAGATCAGGACAGGGTGGCTTTCTTT. This translates into CASSIDQDRVAFF. The gene calls are TRBV19 and TRBJ1-1; 8 bases are shared with TRBD1. The CDR3 totals 13 residues. Germline assignment: CDR1 LNHDA and CDR2 SQIVND (reference sequence). Losses at the gene ends were 0 bases for V and 11 bases for J; bases not matched to a gene: 5.

The chain links TRBV2 to TRBJ2-1, with TRBD2 matching 12 bases. CDR3 length equals 15 residues. Germline loops: CDR1 SNHLY, CDR2 FYNNEI. Trimming cost V 5 bases and J 9 bases; bases outside gene matches: 8. The CDR3 DNA is TGTGCCAGCAGTTCTTCTAGCGGGGGGGCTATTGAGCAGTTCTTC. Its translation is CASSSSSGGAIEQFF. Together with reference TRBV2 and TRBJ2-1, the CDR3 gives the full variable domain: EPEVTQTPSHQVTQMGQEVILRCVPISNHLYFYWYRQILGQKVEFLVSFYNNEISEKSEIFDDQFSVERPDGSNFTLKIRSTKLEDSAMYFCASSSSSGGAIEQFFGPGTRLTVL.

The chain is built from TRBV7-3 and TRBJ1-1; tentatively, D is TRBD1 (5 bases). The CDR3 consists of 14 residues. CDR1 SGHTA and CDR2 FQGTGA come from the germline V gene. V lost 3 bases and J lost 4, with 12 bases in between. The CDR3 DNA reads as TGTGCCAGCAGCTTCAGTCCAGGGATCACTGAAGCTTTCTTT. Its translation: CASSFSPGITEAFF. Based on the CDR3 plus reference TRBV7-3 and TRBJ1-1, the full variable domain is GAGVSQTPSNKVTEKGKYVELRCDPISGHTALYWYRQSLGQGPEFLIYFQGTGAADDSGLPNDRFFAVRPEGSVSTLKIQRTERGDSAVYLCASSFSPGITEAFFGQGTRLTVV.

This clone was detected only once. This rearrangement joins TRBV14 to TRBJ2-1; 8 bases are shared with TRBD2. Losses at the gene ends were 1 base for V and 4 bases for J; bases not matched to a gene: 6. The CDR3 runs to 16 residues. Germline loops: CDR1 SGHDN, CDR2 FVKESK. The DNA for the CDR3 is TGTGCCAGCAGCCAAGGGTCAAGCGGGAGTTACAATGAGCAGTTCTTC. Its translation is CASSQGSSGSYNEQFF.

The chain couples TRBV3-1 (or the pseudogene TRBV3-2) to TRBJ1-1, with 8 bases that match TRBD1. This CDR3 is 14 amino acids long. Per germline, CDR1 LGHDT and CDR2 YNNKEL (reference sequence). J was trimmed by 4 bases and V by 8 bases; bases with no gene match: 9. DNA of the CDR3: TGTGCCAGCTTCCCCGGGACAGGTACCACTGAAGCTTTCTTT. Translating it yields CASFPGTGTTEAFF.

The chain employs TRBV12-3 or TRBV12-4 and TRBJ2-3; no reliable D call. Trimming removed 5 bases from V and 3 bases from J, with 9 bases in between. The CDR3 is 13 residues long. This chain's CDR3 is CASSLGSTDTQYF. DNA for the CDR3: TGTGCCAGCAGTCTCGGTAGTACAGATACGCAGTATTTT.

This chain connects TRBV5-1 to TRBJ1-1; D remains unclear. Trimming shortened V by 2 bases and J by 1 base, and 3 bases separated the two germline ends. Germline V gives CDR1 SGHRS, CDR2 YFSETQ. The CDR3 is 12 amino acids. CDR3 nucleotides: TGCGCCAGCAGCTTCCAGAACACTGAAGCTTTCTTT. Translation gives CASSFQNTEAFF.

The rearrangement uses TRBV13 and TRBJ2-3; 7 bases map to TRBD1. From germline, CDR1 is PRHDT and CDR2 FYEKMQ (reference sequence). V shed 5 bases and J 3 bases; nucleotides not matched to a gene: 8. The CDR3 totals 15 residues. This CDR3 is CASSPTGRGTDTQYF. Written as DNA, the CDR3 is TGTGCCAGCAGCCCGACGGGCAGGGGGACAGATACGCAGTATTTT.

The rearrangement joins TRBV6-2 or TRBV6-3 to TRBJ1-5, with D unclear. This CDR3 is built from 18 residues. Trimming removed 0 bases at V and 0 bases at J, with 15 bases between. Looked up from germline, CDR1 is MNHEY and CDR2 is SVGEGT. CDR3 region: CASSYSITVLYSNQPQHF. The CDR3 nucleotides are TGTGCCAGCAGTTACTCGATTACAGTTTTGTATAGCAATCAGCCCCAGCATTTT.

This clone was seen a handful of times. This chain connects TRBV29-1 to TRBJ2-1, with a tentative D call TRBD2 (5 bases). The CDR3 runs 13 residues. Per the germline V gene, CDR1 is SQVTM and CDR2 is ANQGSEA. The CDR3 DNA reads as TGCATCGGAGAGAGGGCCTTCAGCAATGAGCAGTTCTTC. This codes for CIGERAFSNEQFF.

V gene TRBV27 combines with J gene TRBJ2-7, with 8 bases matching TRBD2. The CDR3 covers 15 residues. The V gene's germline CDR1 is MNHEY and CDR2 SMNVEV (reference sequence). J lost 2 bases, V lost 5 bases, and 8 bases had no gene match. In DNA form, the CDR3 reads TGTGCCAGCAGTCTCTCAGCGGGAGCAACCTACGAGCAGTACTTC. Its protein is CASSLSAGATYEQYF.

The V gene is TRBV28, the J gene TRBJ2-7; tentative D call: TRBD1 (6 bases). Per the germline V gene, CDR1 is MDHEN and CDR2 is SYDVKM. The CDR3 extends over 12 amino acids. The V end was cut by 9 bases, the J end by 2 bases, with 11 bases between. The CDR3 sequence: CASRTGTYEQYV. Written as DNA, the CDR3 is TGTGCCAGTCGTACAGGGACCTACGAGCAGTACGTC.

The chain uses TRBV27 and TRBJ2-1; 7 nucleotides match TRBD2. Germline V CDR1 and CDR2: MNHEY, SMNVEV (reference sequence). There are 15 residues in the CDR3. The trim removed 6 bases at V and 4 bases at J, leaving 9 bases unmatched. CDR3 nucleotides: TGTGCCAGCAGCCGGGACTCCGGGGGGTACAATGAGCAGTTCTTC. Its protein is CASSRDSGGYNEQFF.

V gene TRBV6-5 combines with J gene TRBJ2-7; tentative D call: TRBD2 (6 bases). The length of the CDR3 is 13 residues. Germline CDR1 MNHEY, CDR2 SVGAGI. The germline V and J ends were trimmed by 2 bases and 6 bases, with 11 bases remaining between them. Written as DNA, the CDR3 is TGTGCCAGCAGTTACGGGGGGATCGGCGAGCAGTACTTC. Translation: CASSYGGIGEQYF.

The chain has TRBV5-5 and TRBJ1-3; tentative D call: TRBD1 (5 bases). The CDR3 is 15 residues long. Germline CDR1 SGHKS, CDR2 YYEKEE (reference sequence). V was trimmed by 0 bases and J by 0 bases, leaving 7 bases between them. The chain's CDR3 is CASSLEQASGNTIYF. CDR3 DNA sequence: TGTGCCAGCAGCTTGGAACAGGCCTCTGGAAACACCATATATTTT.

Only one count was recorded for this clone. The V call is TRBV28, the J call TRBJ1-1; TRBD1 is a possible D gene (5 bases). The CDR3 sequence is 12 residues long. Trimming took 5 bases from V and 1 from J, leaving 5 bases between them. Germline loops: CDR1 MDHEN, CDR2 SYDVKM. CDR3 protein: CASSTGNTEAFF. CDR3 nucleotides: TGTGCCAGCAGTACAGGGAACACTGAAGCTTTCTTT.

The sample holds a few counts of this clone. The chain uses TRBV28 and TRBJ2-5; 10 bases line up with TRBD2. CDR3 length: 13 residues. Trimming removed 8 bases from V and 1 base from J; junction bases left unmatched: 1. CDR1 is MDHEN and CDR2 is SYDVKM in the germline V gene. The CDR3 coding sequence is TGTGCCAGCTCTAGCGGGGGCCAAGAGACCCAGTACTTC. Its translation: CASSSGGQETQYF.

This clone was picked up a small number of times. V is TRBV5-1 and J is TRBJ2-3, with D tentatively TRBD1 (5 bases). Deletions cut 3 bases from V and 6 bases from J, with 11 bases between. The CDR3 is made up of 13 amino acids. From germline, CDR1 is SGHRS and CDR2 YFSETQ. The CDR3 region is CASSSQGVDTQYF. The CDR3 bases are TGCGCCAGCAGCTCGCAGGGCGTGGATACGCAGTATTTT.

The chain couples TRBV28 to TRBJ2-3; 8 nucleotides agree with TRBD2. Germline V CDR1 and CDR2: MDHEN, SYDVKM. With V trimmed by 5 bases and J by 6 bases, 13 bases remained unmatched. The CDR3 length is 16 residues. Here the CDR3 reads CASSPYSGTDGDTQYF. In nucleotides, the CDR3 is TGTGCCAGCAGTCCGTATAGCGGGACCGACGGGGATACGCAGTATTTT. Drawing the rest from reference TRBV28 and TRBJ2-3, the complete variable domain is DVKVTQSSRYLVKRTGEKVFLECVQDMDHENMFWYRQDPGLGLRLIYFSYDVKMKEKGDIPEGYSVSREKKERFSLILESASTNQTSMYLCASSPYSGTDGDTQYFGPGTRLTVL.

This rearrangement joins TRBV5-1 to TRBJ2-1; tentative D call: TRBD2 (5 bases). The CDR3 contains 14 residues. Germline CDR1 and CDR2: SGHRS and YFSETQ. The V and J ends lost 2 bases and 5 bases respectively, with 11 bases between them. CDR3 in amino acids: CASSFSGRNNEQFF. CDR3 DNA sequence: TGCGCCAGCAGCTTCAGCGGAAGGAACAATGAGCAGTTCTTC.

Written as DNA, the CDR3 is TGCGCCAGCAGCGGTGGACAGGGGCGAAACAATGAGCAGTTCTTC. As protein: CASSGGQGRNNEQFF. The chain recombines TRBV5-1 with TRBJ2-1; 9 bases line up with TRBD1. The CDR3 spans 15 residues. The germline V gene has CDR1 SGHRS and CDR2 YFSETQ. The V segment lost 4 bases and the J segment 5 bases; nucleotides outside the gene matches: 7.

V and J are TRBV10-2 and TRBJ1-2; weak D call: TRBD1 (5 bases). From germline, CDR1 is WSHSY and CDR2 SAAADI. The CDR3 is 13 amino acids. The V gene lost 7 bases and the J gene lost 7 bases, with 16 bases spanning the gap. The CDR3, as DNA: TGCGCCAGCACAATCGGAGCAGGGTCTGGCTACACCTTC. Amino acid sequence: CASTIGAGSGYTF.

The V gene is TRBV27, the J gene TRBJ2-7; 9 bases agree with TRBD1. This CDR3 contains 15 residues. From germline, CDR1 is MNHEY and CDR2 SMNVEV (reference sequence). V gave up 6 bases and J gave up 6 bases; unmatched junction bases: 12. The CDR3 nucleotides read TGTGCCAGCAGAGCCTCGGGGACAGGGACGGGCGAGCAGTACGTC. This gives the protein CASRASGTGTGEQYV.